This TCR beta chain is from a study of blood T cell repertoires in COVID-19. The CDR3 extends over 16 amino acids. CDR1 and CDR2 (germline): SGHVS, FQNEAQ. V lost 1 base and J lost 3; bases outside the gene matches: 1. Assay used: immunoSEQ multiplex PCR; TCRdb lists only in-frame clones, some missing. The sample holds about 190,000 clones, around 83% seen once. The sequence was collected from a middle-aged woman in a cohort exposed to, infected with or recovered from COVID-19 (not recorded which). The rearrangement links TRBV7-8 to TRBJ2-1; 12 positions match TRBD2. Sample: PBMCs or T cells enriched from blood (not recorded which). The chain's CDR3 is CASSLELAGGYNEQFF. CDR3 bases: TGTGCCAGCAGCTTAGAACTAGCGGGGGGCTACAATGAGCAGTTCTTC.